This T cell receptor beta chain is drawn from a study of cytomegalovirus exposure and HLA in healthy donors (dated by TCRdb to the late 2010s). For the study in its entirety: An earlier analysis of some 550 of the donors reported 250 to 300 Gb of sequence data and 100 million to 130 million unique TCR beta sequences from some 180 million T cells. Approximately 330 gigabases of sequencing data and 75 million to 85 million unique TCR sequences made up an early release that covered 640 HLA-typed donors. Of the 350 to 450 genotyped donors, 75% to 85% were placed in the genetic ancestry cluster associated with self-reported Caucasian donors. The study was designed to test whether signatures of past pathogen exposure could be identified by cataloging public T cell receptors. The T cell repertoires of around 730 subjects were profiled by immunosequencing and related to cytomegalovirus serostatus. Along with the roughly 670-subject first cohort, a separate validation cohort of roughly 110 different subjects was used. To predict cytomegalovirus infection status, the study brought together high-throughput TCR immunosequencing, statistical association of individual TCRs with disease status, and machine learning. In a later analysis, previously published TCR beta repertoires from 666 donors were re-analyzed and high-resolution HLA genotyping was added so that TCR occurrence patterns could be studied. In the later analysis, no new phenotypic data were used to find candidate immune exposures; instead, reliance was placed on TCR beta sequences and their occurrence across donors. An earlier analysis of 500 to 650 of the donors applied high-throughput TCR beta sequencing to assess whether each TCR beta V gene segment acted as functional or pseudogenic. Donor age, sex, ethnicity and CMV serostatus were collected together with the repertoire data. A later genetic analysis took genome-wide SNP genotypes for about 55% of the roughly 670 donors and used that subset as a discovery cohort. All discovery cohort repertoires had been generated on a single sequencing platform. Class I and class II HLA loci were covered by the typing at four-digit resolution. Typing coverage varied by locus: 629-630 donors for A, B, C, DRB1 and DQB1; around 560 for DQA1; 600 to 610 for DPA1; more than 450 for DPB1. Because of strong linkage in the cohort, roughly five DR-DQ haplotypes were treated as single units for association and clustering. Among a few hundred genotyped donors of the cohort, an average of approximately 240,000 unique TCR beta nucleotide sequences were sequenced per donor, roughly 18% of them non-productive. Study-wide findings and limitations: It was suggested by the authors that the approach could potentially be generalized to other disease states and immunological phenotypes. Linkage disequilibrium might explain the correlated functional status among segregating V segments, but an unknown experimental factor could not be ruled out. Most CMV-associated TCR beta chains appeared to be HLA-restricted in a later analysis, and the HLA associations seemed to be driven largely by CMV exposure. In a later analysis, the rate of TCR association differed among HLA loci, with DRB1 alleles having the most associated TCRs and HLA-C alleles having the fewest. The cohort was sequenced for TCR beta chains only, and without alpha or paired-chain data the features that could be detected were limited. Because counts were too low, more than 15 rarely observed V segments, including chromosome 9 orphons, were left out of the earlier analysis of approximately 500 of the donors. The classifier was reported to diagnose cytomegalovirus status with high specificity and sensitivity in both the original cohort and the validation cohort. Because HLA typing was missing for some donors at each locus, association tests included only the typed subset. At a false discovery rate of 0.05, a later analysis linked about 17,000 TCR beta sequences to specific HLA alleles. Across donors, most TCR sequences were observed very rarely, whereas some public TCRs were present in many individuals. In an earlier analysis of 587 of the donors, most TCR beta V segments appeared in productive rearrangements about 90% or about 30% of the time, broadly matching IMGT annotations. Presence/absence analyses assumed roughly uniform sequencing depth across donors, an assumption that may not hold. A later analysis reported that several top co-occurrence clusters appeared linked to parvovirus B19, influenza, CMV and Epstein-Barr virus. A total of some 180 TCR beta chains were listed by the study as associated with cytomegalovirus. A further reported finding was that TCR beta sequences accurately predicted the HLA-A and HLA-B alleles for most subjects in the first cohort. A later genetic analysis associated a missense DCLRE1C variant with V-gene and J-gene trimming of TCR beta chains, and an independent cohort replicated the association. A group of highly shared sequence variants was considered likely to be a technical artifact of the sequencing pipeline. For the cohort, immune exposure information was limited to CMV serostatus. Compared with the 666-donor mean, donors in an Asian-associated ancestry cluster had fewer N-insertions in productive TCRs, according to a later genetic analysis. In a later analysis, HLA-associated TCR beta chains showed more clonal expansion and lower generation probabilities than non-associated chains that were equally common. In vitro tests confirmed that three of the cytomegalovirus-associated TCR beta chains recognize cytomegalovirus antigens. Assigning TCR associations to individual alleles was difficult when HLA alleles, especially DR and DQ, strongly co-occurred. Some IMGT-functional V segments, including TRBV6-2 and TRBV6-3, could not be distinguished by the 87-base-pair reads and were therefore excluded.

The cohort comprised some 730 healthy bone marrow donors. At the time of sampling, all cohort members were nominally healthy, though unrecorded immune exposures were likely present. The donor tested CMV seropositive and was one of the 289 seropositive cohort members. Each donor provided a peripheral blood sample, and peripheral blood mononuclear cells were used for TCR beta sequencing. Genomic DNA was extracted from the blood cell samples with the Qiagen DNeasy Blood Extraction Kit. The receptor library was made with the immunoSEQ multiplex PCR assay. The multiplex PCR relied on a mix of 60 forward primers for TCR Vbeta segments and 13 reverse primers for TCR Jbeta segments. The CDR3 region of rearranged TCR beta genes was amplified from genomic DNA by a multiplex PCR assay. The amplified TCR beta libraries were sequenced on the Illumina HiSeq System as 87-base-pair reads. On the authors' methods: A later analysis tallied 75 million to 95 million unique TCR beta chains across the 666 repertoires, and roughly 11 million of those chains were shared by two or more donors. Raw reads were error-corrected and collapsed into unique sequences by a nearest-neighbor algorithm in which closely related sequences were merged to remove PCR and sequencing errors. V, D and J gene segments were assigned by aligning CDR3 sequences to IMGT reference sequences. For a sequence to be retained, a match of at least six nucleotides was required to both a V gene segment and a J gene segment. Rearrangements were called productive when the CDR3 lacked stop codons and stayed in frame with V and J; all others were non-productive. CDR3 was defined according to IMGT convention as the region running from the second conserved V-encoded cysteine to the conserved J-encoded phenylalanine. In an earlier analysis of 550 to 650 of the donors, sequences lacking an unambiguous match to a single V gene segment were excluded. An earlier analysis of under 750 of the donors called V segments functional above 56.7% productive rearrangements and segregating when the between-donor standard deviation exceeded 5%. A statistical classification framework was built to diagnose cytomegalovirus status from the catalog of TCR beta chain sequences. A later analysis assigned V and J genes by comparing TCR nucleotide sequences with IMGT/GENE-DB human TR gene sequences. Using the TCRdist pipeline, a later analysis assigned CDR3 sequences along with most-parsimonious VDJ recombination scenarios. In a later analysis, each TCR beta chain was defined by its CDR3 amino acid sequence together with its V-gene family, and reads without a unique V-gene family were excluded. A later analysis removed 500 to 650 highly shared, low-generation-probability nucleotide sequences to deal with suspected cross-contamination and a sequencing artifact. For each public chain, a later analysis derived a clonal expansion index from normalized ranks of inferred template counts within each repertoire. In a later analysis, generation probabilities were computed using a VDJ recombination model fitted to out-of-frame rearrangements, and the results were checked against IGoR. A later analysis scored TCR-TCR, TCR-HLA and TCR-CMV co-occurrence with hypergeometric tests, applying a repertoire-size bias correction to TCR pairs. In a later analysis, false discovery rates were estimated by permuting HLA or CMV assignments 20 times. A later analysis grouped co-occurring TCRs with DBSCAN, adding TCRdist sequence similarity when clustering within HLA-allele-positive subsets. For co-occurrence clustering, repertoires with fewer than 30,000 or more than 120,000 public chains were excluded, along with four to six repertoires with anomalous nucleotide sharing. TCRdb took over this immuneACCESS table, retaining in-frame rearrangements with V and J assigned. Such tables are incomplete; in checked studies, under half of the missing clones stem from an unresolved V gene, and the remainder is unexplained. V, J and clone size are taken as reported in that table, and D and trimming were inferred from the DNA itself. The table for this sample lists about 100,000 clones; over 9.5% of them were counted only once. The top ten constitute about 5.7% of the sample.

There are 15 amino acids in the CDR3, from cysteine to phenylalanine inclusive. CDR3 DNA only is kept here, 45 bases in frame from base 1. The germline V gene encodes CDR1 MNHNS and CDR2 SASEGT. Cut back by 4 bases and 2 bases, the V and J ends lie 11 bases apart. This clone has only a few counts. Its antigen has not been determined. Base-call qualities are not available, and no considerably larger clone is one nucleotide away. Source material: PBMCs. The chain links TRBV6-1 with TRBJ2-2; the D region possibly corresponds to TRBD2 (5 bases align). This receptor was taken from a man aged 40-50 years in good health and CMV-seropositive. The CDR3 in this case is CASSVPGINTGELFF. In nucleotides, the sequence is TGTGCCAGCAGTGTGCCGGGGATCAACACCGGGGAGCTGTTTTTT.